Listed below are T cell receptor beta chains from one sample, sequenced in a study of T cell changes during pregnancy in multiple sclerosis. Clones were sequenced by immunoSEQ multiplex PCR, and TCRdb holds only the in-frame ones, with some missing. The sample has 40,000 to 45,000 clones, around nine tenths seen once; the top ten hold 0.7%. The sequences come from CD4+ T cells from peripheral blood mononuclear cells, collected before pregnancy. These receptor sequences come from a female donor with multiple sclerosis, enrolled in a pregnancy study. Both conserved end residues are part of each CDR3. The order of the fields is V gene, D gene, clone size, J gene, CDR3 protein, CDR3 DNA. A D gene is named only where the DNA matches it firmly. Some rows have no size entry. The others give once, few or many, or a class for an expanded clone.

TRBV7-2	NA	NA	TRBJ2-7	CASSSRGTGPYEQYF	TGTGCCAGCAGCTCCAGGGGAACAGGGCCCTACGAGCAGTACTTC
TRBV7-9	TRBD1	once	TRBJ1-5	CASSPLQGGMGSNQPQHF	TGTGCCAGCAGCCCCCTCCAGGGGGGAATGGGGAGCAATCAGCCCCAGCATTTT
TRBV9	NA	NA	TRBJ2-2	CASSVEGAAGELFF	TGTGCCAGCAGCGTAGAAGGGGCGGCCGGGGAGCTGTTTTTT
TRBV7-8	NA	NA	TRBJ1-3	CASSLASRVLSGNTIYF	TGTGCCAGCAGCTTAGCCTCACGGGTGCTATCTGGAAACACCATATATTTT
TRBV4-2	TRBD2	NA	TRBJ2-1	CASSQVPASGGARNEQFF	TGTGCCAGCAGCCAAGTTCCCGCTAGCGGGGGGGCCAGGAATGAGCAGTTCTTC
TRBV7-2	TRBD2	NA	TRBJ2-7	CASRPTSGGGEQYF	TGTGCCAGCAGACCGACTAGCGGGGGTGGCGAGCAGTACTTC
TRBV9	TRBD1	NA	TRBJ1-2	CASSVQGAAFYGYTF	TGTGCCAGCAGCGTGCAGGGGGCGGCCTTTTATGGCTACACCTTC
TRBV7-2	NA	once	TRBJ1-5	CASSPRTDQPQHF	TGTGCCAGCAGCCCTCGGACAGATCAGCCCCAGCATTTT
TRBV28	NA	once	TRBJ2-5	CASSFGQGETQYF	TGTGCCAGCAGTTTCGGGCAGGGAGAGACCCAGTACTTC
TRBV19	NA	NA	TRBJ1-1	CASSPRLHRGNTEAFF	TGTGCCAGTAGTCCACGCCTCCACCGGGGGAACACTGAAGCTTTCTTT
TRBV27	TRBD2	NA	TRBJ2-1	CASSLRRGGNEQFF	TGTGCCAGCAGTTTACGACGGGGGGGCAATGAGCAGTTCTTC
TRBV11-2	TRBD2	NA	TRBJ2-1	CASSQVAGGLYNEQFF	TGTGCCAGCAGCCAGGTAGCGGGGGGACTCTACAATGAGCAGTTCTTC
TRBV28	TRBD1	NA	TRBJ1-2	CASRYPGTGVGYTF	TGTGCCAGCAGATACCCCGGGACAGGGGTAGGCTACACCTTC
TRBV6-4	NA	NA	TRBJ1-1	CASSSGHRDTEAFF	TGTGCCAGCAGTTCGGGACACCGTGACACTGAAGCTTTCTTT
TRBV4-1	TRBD2	NA	TRBJ2-4	CASSQGWTSANIQYF	TGCGCCAGCAGCCAAGGTTGGACTAGCGCGAACATTCAGTACTTC
TRBV7-9	NA	NA	TRBJ2-7	CASSFDSYEQYF	TGTGCCAGCAGCTTCGACAGCTACGAGCAGTACTTC
TRBV4-2	NA	NA	TRBJ1-2	CASSQAPLKDKGYTF	TGTGCCAGCAGCCAAGCCCCACTCAAGGACAAGGGCTACACCTTC
TRBV11-3	NA	NA	TRBJ2-1	CASSLGPPGGEQFF	TGTGCCAGCAGCTTAGGCCCCCCTGGAGGTGAGCAGTTCTTC
TRBV5-8	TRBD1	NA	TRBJ2-7	CASSPRTGVGEQYF	TGTGCCAGCAGCCCAAGGACAGGGGTAGGCGAGCAGTACTTC
TRBV19	NA	NA	TRBJ1-4	CASMQGGWNEKLFF	TGTGCCAGTATGCAGGGAGGTTGGAATGAAAAACTGTTTTTT
TRBV19	NA	medium-sized	TRBJ2-2	CASSIGGNGTGELFF	TGTGCCAGTAGTATTGGGGGGAATGGCACCGGGGAGCTGTTTTTT
TRBV19	NA	NA	TRBJ2-5	CASSTGRRVRQETQYF	TGTGCCAGTAGTACTGGTCGGAGGGTGAGACAAGAGACCCAGTACTTC
TRBV19	NA	NA	TRBJ2-3	CASSIVPQGNTQYF	TGTGCCAGTAGTATAGTCCCCCAGGGGAATACGCAGTATTTT
TRBV7-2	NA	NA	TRBJ1-1	CASRREAGFSAEAFF	TGTGCCAGCAGGCGGGAGGCGGGGTTTTCAGCTGAAGCTTTCTTT
TRBV18	NA	NA	TRBJ1-2	CASSPDRDYGYTF	TGTGCCAGCTCACCAGACAGAGACTATGGCTACACCTTC
TRBV19	TRBD1	NA	TRBJ2-7	CASSWTGEYEQYF	TGTGCCAGTAGTTGGACAGGGGAATACGAGCAGTACTTC
TRBV4-2	TRBD2	NA	TRBJ2-3	CASSQDASGGRDTQYF	TGTGCCAGCAGCCAAGATGCTAGCGGGGGGCGGGATACGCAGTATTTT
TRBV6-1	TRBD1	NA	TRBJ2-7	CASSIDRGSSYEQYF	TGTGCCAGCAGTATCGACAGGGGAAGCTCCTACGAGCAGTACTTC
TRBV7-9	TRBD1	few	TRBJ1-5	CASSLQGNQPQHF	TGTGCCAGCAGCCTACAGGGGAACCAGCCCCAGCATTTT
TRBV28	NA	NA	TRBJ2-1	CASSASEGDRVLREQFF	TGTGCCAGCAGTGCCTCCGAGGGGGATAGGGTACTAAGGGAGCAGTTCTTC
TRBV28	NA	NA	TRBJ2-2	CASRPGSPNAGELFF	TGTGCCAGCAGACCGGGATCCCCCAACGCCGGGGAGCTGTTTTTT
TRBV5-4	TRBD1	NA	TRBJ1-1	CASSYGQGGGTEAFF	TGTGCCAGCAGCTACGGACAGGGGGGTGGCACTGAAGCTTTCTTT
TRBV5-5	TRBD1	NA	TRBJ1-2	CASSLEGASYGYTF	TGTGCCAGCAGCTTGGAGGGGGCTAGCTATGGCTACACCTTC
TRBV7-2	NA	NA	TRBJ2-5	CASSPPNGPQETQYF	TGTGCCAGCAGCCCCCCTAACGGTCCCCAAGAGACCCAGTACTTC
TRBV7-7	NA	few	TRBJ2-2	CASSRRVSGELFF	TGTGCCAGCAGCCGTCGGGTCTCCGGGGAGCTGTTTTTT
TRBV7-2	TRBD2	NA	TRBJ2-5	CASSPPRRGKETQYF	TGTGCCAGCAGCCCACCCAGGCGGGGGAAAGAGACCCAGTACTTC
TRBV18	NA	NA	TRBJ1-6	CASSPGTAESSPLHF	TGTGCCAGCTCACCCGGGACTGCCGAGAGTTCACCCCTCCACTTT
TRBV7-9	NA	once	TRBJ1-1	CASSIRDIGDTEAFF	TGTGCCAGCAGCATACGGGACATAGGGGACACTGAAGCTTTCTTT
TRBV14	NA	NA	TRBJ1-5	CASSQLRPGSIYQPQHF	TGTGCCAGCAGCCAACTTAGGCCAGGCTCTATTTATCAGCCCCAGCATTTT
TRBV5-4	NA	NA	TRBJ2-3	CASSLEWTGRGTDTQYF	TGTGCCAGCAGCTTGGAATGGACCGGGAGAGGCACAGATACGCAGTATTTT
TRBV15	TRBD1	NA	TRBJ2-7	CATSRGGTGRYEQYF	TGTGCCACCAGCAGAGGGGGGACAGGGAGGTACGAGCAGTACTTC
TRBV9	TRBD1	NA	TRBJ2-3	CASSTPSRDRAPGAGTDTQYF	TGTGCCAGCAGCACCCCCTCCCGGGACAGGGCGCCGGGCGCTGGGACAGATACGCAGTATTTT
TRBV2	TRBD1	NA	TRBJ1-5	CASSAGTGGWQPQHF	TGTGCCAGCAGTGCCGGGACAGGGGGCTGGCAGCCCCAGCATTTT
TRBV5-1	TRBD2	NA	TRBJ2-5	CASSPRTSGETQYF	TGCGCCAGCAGCCCCCGGACTAGCGGAGAGACCCAGTACTTC
TRBV29-1	TRBD1	NA	TRBJ1-2	CSATTGPYGYTF	TGCAGCGCAACGACAGGGCCTTATGGCTACACCTTC
TRBV19	NA	once	TRBJ2-2	CASSSQVNPPGERGAGELFF	TGTGCCAGTAGCTCACAGGTTAATCCCCCAGGGGAACGCGGTGCGGGGGAGCTGTTTTTT
TRBV9	TRBD2	NA	TRBJ2-2	CASSVGTSGLFF	TGTGCCAGCAGCGTTGGGACTAGCGGGCTGTTTTTT
TRBV28	TRBD1	NA	TRBJ1-4	CASRSGQGWYEKLFF	TGTGCCAGCAGATCCGGACAGGGATGGTACGAAAAACTGTTTTTT
TRBV12-5	NA	NA	TRBJ2-5	CASGLWGTGKATQYF	TGTGCTAGTGGTTTGTGGGGCACAGGGAAGGCGACCCAGTACTTC
TRBV7-8	NA	NA	TRBJ2-7	CASSLGRGDHEQYF	TGTGCCAGCAGCTTAGGTCGCGGGGACCACGAGCAGTACTTC